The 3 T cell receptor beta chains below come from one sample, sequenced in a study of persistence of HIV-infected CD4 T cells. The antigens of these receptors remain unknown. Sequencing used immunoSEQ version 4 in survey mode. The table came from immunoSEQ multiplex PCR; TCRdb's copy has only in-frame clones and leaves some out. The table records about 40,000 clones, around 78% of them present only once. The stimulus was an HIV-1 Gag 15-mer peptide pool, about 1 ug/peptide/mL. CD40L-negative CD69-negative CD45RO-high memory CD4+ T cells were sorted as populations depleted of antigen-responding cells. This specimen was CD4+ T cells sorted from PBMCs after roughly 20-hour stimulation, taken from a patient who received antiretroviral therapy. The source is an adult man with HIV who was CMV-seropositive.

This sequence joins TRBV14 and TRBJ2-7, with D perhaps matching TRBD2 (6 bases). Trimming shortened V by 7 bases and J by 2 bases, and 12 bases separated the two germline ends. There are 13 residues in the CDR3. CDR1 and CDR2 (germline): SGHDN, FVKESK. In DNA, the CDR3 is TGTGCCAGCAACCCAGGAGGGACCTACGAGCAGTACTTC. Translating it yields CASNPGGTYEQYF.

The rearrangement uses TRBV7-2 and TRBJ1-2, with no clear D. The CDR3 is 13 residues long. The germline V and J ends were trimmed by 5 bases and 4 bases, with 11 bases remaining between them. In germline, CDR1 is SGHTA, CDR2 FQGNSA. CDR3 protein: CASSPGGIYGYTF. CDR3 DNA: TGTGCCAGCAGCCCCGGAGGCATCTATGGCTACACCTTC.

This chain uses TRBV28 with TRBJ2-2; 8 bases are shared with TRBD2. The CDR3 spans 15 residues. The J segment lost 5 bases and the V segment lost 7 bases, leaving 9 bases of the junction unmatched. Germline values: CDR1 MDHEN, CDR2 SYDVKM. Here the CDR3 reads CASTSGRRGTGELFF. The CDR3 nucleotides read TGTGCCAGCACCAGCGGGAGAAGGGGGACCGGGGAGCTGTTTTTT. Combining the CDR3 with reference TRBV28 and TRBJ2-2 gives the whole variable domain DVKVTQSSRYLVKRTGEKVFLECVQDMDHENMFWYRQDPGLGLRLIYFSYDVKMKEKGDIPEGYSVSREKKERFSLILESASTNQTSMYLCASTSGRRGTGELFFGEGSRLTVL.